The 24 T cell receptor beta chains in this list originate from one sample, sequenced in a study of blood T cell repertoires in COVID-19. Sequencing was performed with immunoSEQ multiplex PCR; in TCRdb, only in-frame clones are kept and a portion is missing. The table records about 170,000 clones, over 80% of them present only once. What was sequenced was peripheral blood. The receptors here all came from a woman older than 75 with active or convalescent COVID-19.

V is TRBV27 and J is TRBJ2-2; possible D gene TRBD2, 6 bases. This CDR3 is 15 amino acids long. The V and J ends lost 8 bases and 1 base respectively, with 14 bases between them. From germline, CDR1 is MNHEY and CDR2 SMNVEV (reference sequence). CDR3 DNA: TGTGCCAGCGGTGAGCGGGCTCTGAACACCGGGGAGCTGTTTTTT. Translated: CASGERALNTGELFF.

This chain joins TRBV19 and TRBJ1-6; the D gene is possibly TRBD1 (5 bases). The CDR3 length is 16 residues. The germline gives CDR1 LNHDA, CDR2 SQIVND (reference sequence). Trimming removed 4 bases at V and 7 bases at J, with 17 bases between. CDR3 in amino acids: CASSSKGAGWNSPLHF. CDR3 DNA sequence: TGTGCCAGTAGTAGCAAAGGAGCAGGGTGGAATTCACCCCTCCACTTT.

This chain connects TRBV12-3 or TRBV12-4 to TRBJ1-1, with TRBD1 as a possible D gene (5 bases). V was clipped by 2 bases and J by 8 bases, with 9 bases between them. The CDR3 runs to 12 residues. This CDR3 is CASSLRSGEAFF. CDR3 sequence (DNA): TGTGCCAGCAGTTTAAGGTCAGGGGAAGCTTTCTTT.

CDR3 coding DNA: TGCGCCAGCAGCCAAGGTATCAGGGCAAACACTGAAGCTTTCTTT. Protein sequence: CASSQGIRANTEAFF. The chain uses TRBV4-3 and TRBJ1-1; D is possibly TRBD1 (5 bases). Germline V gives CDR1 LGHNA, CDR2 YSLEER. Trimming pared 1 base from V and 2 bases from J, leaving 11 bases between. The CDR3 consists of 15 residues.

This chain connects TRBV3-1 (or the pseudogene TRBV3-2) to TRBJ1-2, with D hard to call. The V and J ends lost 2 bases and 8 bases respectively, with 12 bases between them. Germline assignment: CDR1 LGHDT and CDR2 YNNKEL (reference sequence). The CDR3 consists of 13 residues. CDR3: CASSQLRAGGYTF. The CDR3, as DNA: TGTGCCAGCAGCCAACTAAGGGCGGGCGGCTACACCTTC.

The sample holds many counts of this clone. The rearrangement uses TRBV10-1 and TRBJ2-7, with D tentatively TRBD1 (6 bases). CDR3 length equals 17 residues. Trimming removed 0 bases from V and 4 bases from J, with 19 bases in between. Germline CDR1 is WNHNN and CDR2 is SYGVQD (reference sequence). The CDR3 loop is CASSESPSTGSGYEQYF. CDR3 DNA sequence: TGCGCCAGCAGTGAGTCCCCTTCGACAGGCTCGGGATACGAGCAGTACTTC.

About this clone itself: Other DNA sequences in this specimen translate into the identical CDR3. This chain links TRBV5-6 with TRBJ2-2; tentatively, D is TRBD1 (8 bases). Germline CDR1 and CDR2: SGHDT and YYEEEE. Deletions cut 2 bases from V and 5 bases from J, with 13 bases between. This CDR3 has 15 residues. The CDR3 is CASSFTGGGTGELFF. DNA for the CDR3: TGTGCCAGCAGCTTCACAGGGGGGGGGACCGGGGAGCTGTTTTTT.

The chain recombines TRBV4-3 with TRBJ2-1; maybe TRBD2 (5 bases). The CDR3 is 15 amino acids. CDR1 and CDR2 from the germline V gene are LGHNA and YSLEER. V lost 4 bases to trimming and J lost 0 bases, with 10 bases between them. In DNA, the CDR3 is TGCGCCAGCAGCCTAACCGGGGACTCCTACAATGAGCAGTTCTTC. This sequence encodes CASSLTGDSYNEQFF.

This clone has a handful of counts. The chain carries TRBV6-1 and TRBJ1-5; 7 bases are shared with TRBD1. The CDR3 runs to 16 residues. Per germline, CDR1 MNHNS and CDR2 SASEGT. The J segment lost 0 bases and the V segment lost 4 bases, leaving 6 bases of the junction unmatched. This CDR3 is CASSVSGQASNQPQHF. For the CDR3, the DNA is TGTGCCAGCAGTGTTTCCGGACAGGCTAGCAATCAGCCCCAGCATTTT.

The DNA of the CDR3 is TGTGCCAGCAGCCAAGTTTTACAGGGGGGAGATGAAAAACTGTTTTTT. Translated, it gives CASSQVLQGGDEKLFF. The chain links TRBV3-1 (or the pseudogene TRBV3-2) to TRBJ1-4; 8 nucleotides match TRBD1. The germline CDR1 and CDR2 sequences are LGHDT and YNNKEL (reference sequence). The CDR3 is made up of 16 amino acids. With V trimmed by 1 base and J by 6 bases, 7 bases remained unmatched.

The genes are TRBV9 and TRBJ1-5; 7 nucleotides line up with TRBD1. The germline CDR1 and CDR2 sequences are SGDLS and YYNGEE. The CDR3 extends over 13 amino acids. V shed 3 bases, J shed 8 bases, and the junction held 5 bases outside the gene matches. CDR3 nucleotides: TGTGCCAGCAGCGCCCGACAGGGAGAGCCCCAGCATTTT. It encodes CASSARQGEPQHF.

CDR3 nucleotide sequence: TGCGCCAGCAGCCAACAGGAGGCGCCACGTGGCTACACCTTC. Residues: CASSQQEAPRGYTF. The V call is TRBV4-1, the J call TRBJ1-2, with D unresolved. The V gene's germline CDR1 is MGHRA and CDR2 YSYEKL. This CDR3 comprises 14 residues. Trimming took 2 bases from V and 7 from J, leaving 14 bases between them.

The table lists this clone with a few counts. The chain uses TRBV15 and TRBJ1-2; 9 nucleotides agree with TRBD1. Germline CDR1 reads LNHNV; CDR2 reads YYDKDF (reference sequence). This CDR3 region has 15 residues. V lost 3 bases to trimming and J lost 3 bases; unmatched junction nucleotides: 5. The CDR3 protein is CATSRGDREHYGYTF. The CDR3 DNA is TGTGCCACCAGCAGGGGGGACAGGGAACACTATGGCTACACCTTC.

The V and J genes are TRBV27 and TRBJ1-6; 9 nucleotides line up with TRBD1. V dropped 5 bases and J dropped 10; count of bases not matched to a gene: 9. CDR3 length: 15 residues. Germline V lookup: CDR1 MNHEY, CDR2 SMNVEV (reference sequence). The CDR3 region has the DNA TGTGCCAGCAGTGCCGGGACAGGGATGGAGTCACCCCTCCACTTT. Amino acid sequence: CASSAGTGMESPLHF.

The chain carries TRBV3-1 (or the pseudogene TRBV3-2) and TRBJ2-7; tentative D call: TRBD2 (6 bases). CDR1 LGHDT and CDR2 YNNKEL come from the germline V gene (reference sequence). The CDR3 covers 14 residues. V was trimmed by 4 bases and J by 0 bases, leaving 10 bases between them. CDR3 bases: TGTGCCAGCAGCCCGGGGGTCAGCTCCTACGAGCAGTACTTC. Translation: CASSPGVSSYEQYF.

The chain couples TRBV7-9 to TRBJ1-1; the match to TRBD1 covers 9 bases. This CDR3 spans 16 amino acids. J was trimmed by 1 base and V by 5 bases; bases with no gene match: 8. In germline, CDR1 is SEHNR, CDR2 FQNEAQ (reference sequence). CDR3 sequence reads: CASSPGTGRENTEAFF. The CDR3 nucleotides are TGTGCCAGCAGCCCCGGGACAGGGAGGGAGAACACTGAAGCTTTCTTT.

Details on this clone: At one end, the junction sequence differs from germline, possibly due to a read error. CDR3 sequence (DNA): TGTGCCGGCAGCCCTCGACAGGGCCAGGGTGAAGCTTTCTTT. Amino acids: CAGSPRQGQGEAFF. The chain combines TRBV3-1 (or the pseudogene TRBV3-2) with TRBJ1-1; TRBD1 aligns across 7 bases. In germline, CDR1 is LGHDT, CDR2 YNNKEL (reference sequence). There are 14 residues in the CDR3.

This sequence joins TRBV7-2 and TRBJ1-1; 12 nucleotides agree with TRBD1. The junction had 13 bases not matched to a gene; V was cut back by 4 bases and J by 10 bases. The CDR3 consists of 16 residues. CDR1 SGHTA and CDR2 FQGNSA come from the germline V gene. In nucleotides, the CDR3 is TGTGCCAGCAGCTACTCCGGGACAGGGGGCTATTTTTTAGCTTTCTTT. Protein: CASSYSGTGGYFLAFF.

This chain links TRBV6-5 with TRBJ1-2; D gene uncertain. The CDR3 covers 13 residues. The V and J ends lost 3 bases and 8 bases respectively, with 13 bases between them. Germline CDR1 and CDR2: MNHEY and SVGAGI. This CDR3 reads CASSYGLREGYTF. CDR3 sequence (DNA): TGTGCCAGCAGTTATGGGCTTAGAGAGGGCTACACCTTC.

V is TRBV7-9 and J is TRBJ2-3; D is perhaps TRBD1 (6 bases). The germline V and J ends were trimmed by 2 bases and 1 base, with 10 bases remaining between them. Germline CDR1 and CDR2: SEHNR and FQNEAQ (reference sequence). The CDR3 has 15 amino acids. The CDR3 reads CASSLRGQRTDTQYF. CDR3 nucleotides: TGTGCCAGCAGCTTAAGAGGACAGCGCACAGATACGCAGTATTTT.

The chain is built from TRBV19 and TRBJ2-7, with 7 bases that match TRBD1. This CDR3 has 17 amino acids. J lost 7 bases, V lost 4 bases, and 19 bases had no gene match. From germline, CDR1 is LNHDA and CDR2 SQIVND (reference sequence). The CDR3 nucleotides are TGTGCCAGTAGTACAGGGGAAGTGAAGGGGGCGCCGAGGGAGCAGTACTTC. Translated, it gives CASSTGEVKGAPREQYF. The full variable domain, in which reference TRBV19 and TRBJ2-7 provide the parts outside the CDR3, is DGGITQSPKYLFRKEGQNVTLSCEQNLNHDAMYWYRQDPGQGLRLIYYSQIVNDFQKGDIAEGYSVSREKKESFPLTVTSAQKNPTAFYLCASSTGEVKGAPREQYFGPGTRLTVT.

V gene TRBV10-3 combines with J gene TRBJ2-7; TRBD1 matches 8 bases. CDR1 is ENHRY and CDR2 is SYGVKD in the germline V gene. The CDR3 length is 14 residues. The V segment lost 10 bases and the J segment 1 base; nucleotides outside the gene matches: 9. Here the CDR3 reads CASHQGDRSYEQYF. The CDR3 nucleotides read TGTGCCAGCCACCAAGGGGACAGGTCCTACGAGCAGTACTTC.

The chain recombines TRBV30 with TRBJ2-7, with 10 nucleotides matching TRBD1. Germline CDR1 and CDR2: GTSNPN and SVGIG (reference sequence). The trim removed 2 bases at V and 0 bases at J, leaving 7 bases unmatched. This CDR3 has 16 residues. The CDR3 DNA reads TGTGCCTGGAGTCTCTCCGGGACAGGGGACTCCTACGAGCAGTACTTC. Translating it yields CAWSLSGTGDSYEQYF.

The chain combines TRBV2 with TRBJ1-5; the D gene is possibly TRBD1 (6 bases). CDR1 is SNHLY and CDR2 is FYNNEI in the germline V gene. This CDR3 has 13 residues. Deletions cut 1 base from V and 9 bases from J, with 10 bases between. CDR3 nucleotides: TGTGCCAGCAGTGAAGAGGGGGGGCTGCCCCAGCATTTT. Translated: CASSEEGGLPQHF.